This TCR beta chain was identified during a study of early T cells in non-severe SARS-CoV-2 infection. In TCRdb, the 5' RACE reads were re-called with MiXCR into one record per CDR3 protein. The sample has approximately 38,000 distinct CDR3 sequences, over 4% seen once. This CDR3 is built from 13 residues. Germline lookup yields CDR1 SGHVS and CDR2 FQNEAQ. Between the trimmed V and J ends, which lost 1 base and 7 bases, there was a span of 10 bases. The V call is TRBV7-8, the J call TRBJ1-1; tentatively, D is TRBD1 (6 bases). Sequences were obtained from whole blood. This clonotype was obtained from an adult who was a healthcare worker with PCR-confirmed SARS-CoV-2 infection or an uninfected control (not recorded which). The CDR3: CASSLDREGEAFF. Written as DNA, the CDR3 is TGTGCCAGCAGCTTAGACAGGGAGGGTGAAGCTTTCTTT.